These 12 T cell receptor beta chains came from one sample sequenced in a study of cytomegalovirus exposure and HLA in healthy donors. PCR primers comprised 60 Vbeta and 13 Jbeta primers. Assay used: immunoSEQ multiplex PCR; TCRdb lists only in-frame clones, some missing. The repertoire consists of over 200,000 clones, with more than 75% occurring once and the leading ten covering 1.3%. The sample was PBMCs. These receptors were collected from a human donor in good health.

This clone has more than one count but fewer than ten. This chain uses TRBV19 with TRBJ2-5; the D gene is possibly TRBD1 (5 bases). The germline V and J ends were trimmed by 3 bases and 4 bases, with 15 bases remaining between them. This CDR3 comprises 15 residues. Germline V CDR1 and CDR2: LNHDA, SQIVND (reference sequence). The CDR3 protein is CASSIGQGGRETQYF. Written as DNA, the CDR3 is TGTGCCAGTAGTATCGGGCAGGGTGGACGAGAGACCCAGTACTTC. Variable domain in full (rest from reference TRBV19 and TRBJ2-5): DGGITQSPKYLFRKEGQNVTLSCEQNLNHDAMYWYRQDPGQGLRLIYYSQIVNDFQKGDIAEGYSVSREKKESFPLTVTSAQKNPTAFYLCASSIGQGGRETQYFGPGTRLLVL.

This rearrangement joins TRBV7-2 to TRBJ2-7, with a tentative D call TRBD1 (5 bases). This CDR3 comprises 16 residues. The V end lost 1 base, the J end lost 1 base, and 14 bases lay between the germline ends. Per the germline V gene, CDR1 is SGHTA and CDR2 is FQGNSA. This chain's CDR3 is CASSLVLRDRSYEQYF. The CDR3 DNA reads as TGTGCCAGCAGCTTAGTCCTTCGCGACAGATCCTACGAGCAGTACTTC.

The chain joins TRBV7-3 to TRBJ2-2, with TRBD1 matching over 8 bases. The CDR3 covers 15 residues. Unmatched junction bases numbered 3, after V lost 2 bases and J lost 4 bases. CDR1 is SGHTA and CDR2 is FQGTGA in the germline V gene. CDR3 residues: CASSLVQGGTGELFF. CDR3 DNA: TGTGCCAGCAGCTTAGTACAGGGGGGCACCGGGGAGCTGTTTTTT.

This sequence joins TRBV7-2 and TRBJ1-3; D remains ambiguous. Trimming pared 5 bases from V and 3 bases from J, leaving 2 bases between. CDR1 is SGHTA, CDR2 FQGNSA, per germline. The CDR3 loop spans 11 amino acids. In DNA, the CDR3 is TGTGCCAGCAGCCTTGGAAACACCATATATTTT. It translates to CASSLGNTIYF.

This clone occurred once. The chain links TRBV18 to TRBJ1-5, with TRBD1 as a possible D gene (5 bases). V was pared by 3 bases and J by 8 bases, with 11 bases between. Germline loops: CDR1 KGHSH, CDR2 LQKENI. This CDR3 contains 13 residues. The CDR3 DNA reads TGTGCCAGCTCACCGGGACTTGGGGAGCCCCAGCATTTT. This translates into CASSPGLGEPQHF.

J is TRBJ2-3 and V is TRBV5-4, with TRBD2 identical over 8 bases. Germline V lookup: CDR1 SGHNT, CDR2 YYREEE (reference sequence). This CDR3 has 16 residues. V lost 3 bases, J lost 7 bases, and 13 bases stayed unmatched. The CDR3 reads CASSSPNGAGDNTQYF. Written as DNA, the CDR3 is TGTGCCAGCAGCTCACCGAATGGAGCGGGAGACAATACGCAGTATTTT.

V usage is TRBV4-1 and J usage is TRBJ2-5, with 9 bases identical to TRBD1. CDR3 length: 16 residues. Losses at the gene ends were 6 bases for V and 3 bases for J; bases not matched to a gene: 11. Germline V gene data show CDR1 as MGHRA and CDR2 as YSYEKL. CDR3 sequence (DNA): TGCGCCAGCAGGACCAAACTTGGGACAGGGAAAGAGACCCAGTACTTC. Encoded protein: CASRTKLGTGKETQYF.

CDR3 DNA sequence: TGCGCCAGCAGCCAAGCTGTCCTAGCGCACTACGAGCAGTACTTC. It specifies CASSQAVLAHYEQYF. The chain recombines TRBV4-3 with TRBJ2-5, with a tentative D call TRBD2 (6 bases). The end of the DNA aligns better with TRBJ2-7, so the J call may be wrong. The CDR3 contains 15 residues. Per germline, CDR1 LGHNA and CDR2 YSLEER.

The chain has TRBV19 and TRBJ2-1; 14 positions agree with TRBD2. This CDR3 contains 15 residues. J was trimmed by 8 bases and V by 6 bases; bases with no gene match: 6. CDR1 LNHDA and CDR2 SQIVND come from the germline V gene (reference sequence). CDR3 loop: CASRSGTSGRDEQFF. CDR3 DNA: TGTGCCAGTAGGTCCGGGACTAGCGGGAGAGATGAGCAGTTCTTC.

The chain combines TRBV28 with TRBJ2-1, with D hard to call. V was cut by 5 bases and J by 8 bases, with 4 bases left in between. This CDR3 contains 10 residues. CDR1 MDHEN and CDR2 SYDVKM come from the germline V gene. The CDR3 DNA reads as TGTGCCAGCAGTCGCGATGAGCAGTTCTTC. Translation gives CASSRDEQFF.

The chain has TRBV5-1 and TRBJ2-1; 10 bases match TRBD2. Germline V gene data show CDR1 as SGHRS and CDR2 as YFSETQ. V was pared by 0 bases and J by 9 bases, with 6 bases of the junction left unmatched. This CDR3 is built from 15 residues. CDR3 sequence (DNA): TGCGCCAGCAGCTTGGCTCTAGCGGGAGTGTTTGAGCAGTTCTTC. Protein: CASSLALAGVFEQFF.

CDR3 loop: CASSEGTLAGPYNEQFF. CDR3 nucleotide sequence: TGCGCCAGCAGCGAGGGGACATTAGCGGGACCCTACAATGAGCAGTTCTTC. This chain joins TRBV5-1 and TRBJ2-1, with 8 bases aligning to TRBD2. This CDR3 has 17 residues. The germline gives CDR1 SGHRS, CDR2 YFSETQ. V trimming: 4 bases; J trimming: 2 bases; junction bases outside the gene matches: 11.